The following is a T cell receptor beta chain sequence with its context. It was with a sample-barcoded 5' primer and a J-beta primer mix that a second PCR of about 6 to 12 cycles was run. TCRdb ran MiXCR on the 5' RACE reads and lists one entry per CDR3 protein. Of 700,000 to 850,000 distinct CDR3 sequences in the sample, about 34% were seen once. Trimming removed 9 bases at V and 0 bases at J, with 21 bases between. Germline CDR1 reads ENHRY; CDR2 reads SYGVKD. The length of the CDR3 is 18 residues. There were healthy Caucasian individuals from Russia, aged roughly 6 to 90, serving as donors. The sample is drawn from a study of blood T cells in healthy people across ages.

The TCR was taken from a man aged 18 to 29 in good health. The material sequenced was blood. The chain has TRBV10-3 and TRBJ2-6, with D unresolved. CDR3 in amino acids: CAISGLGSLRSGANVLTF. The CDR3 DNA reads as TGTGCCATATCGGGTTTGGGCAGTTTACGCTCTGGGGCCAACGTCCTGACTTTC.